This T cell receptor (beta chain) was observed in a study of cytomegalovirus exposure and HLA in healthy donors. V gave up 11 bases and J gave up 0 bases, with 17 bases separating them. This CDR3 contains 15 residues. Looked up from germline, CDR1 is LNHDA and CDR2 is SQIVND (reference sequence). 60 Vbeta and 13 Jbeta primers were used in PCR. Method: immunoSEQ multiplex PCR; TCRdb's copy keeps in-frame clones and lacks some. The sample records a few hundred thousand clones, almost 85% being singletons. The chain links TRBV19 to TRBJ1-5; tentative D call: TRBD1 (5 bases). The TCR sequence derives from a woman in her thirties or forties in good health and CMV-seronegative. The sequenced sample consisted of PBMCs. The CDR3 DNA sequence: TGTGCCTCGAGACTGACAGCCGCTAGCAATCAGCCCCAGCATTTT. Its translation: CASRLTAASNQPQHF. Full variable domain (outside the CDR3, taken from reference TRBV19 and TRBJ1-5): DGGITQSPKYLFRKEGQNVTLSCEQNLNHDAMYWYRQDPGQGLRLIYYSQIVNDFQKGDIAEGYSVSREKKESFPLTVTSAQKNPTAFYLCASRLTAASNQPQHFGDGTRLSIL.